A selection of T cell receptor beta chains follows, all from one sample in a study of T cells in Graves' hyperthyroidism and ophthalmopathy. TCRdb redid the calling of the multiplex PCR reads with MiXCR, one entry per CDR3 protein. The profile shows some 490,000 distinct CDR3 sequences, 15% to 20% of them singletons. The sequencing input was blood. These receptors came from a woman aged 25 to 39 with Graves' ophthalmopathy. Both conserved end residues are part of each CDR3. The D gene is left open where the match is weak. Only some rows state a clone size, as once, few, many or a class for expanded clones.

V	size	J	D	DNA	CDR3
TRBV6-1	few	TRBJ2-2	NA	TGTGCCATCTCGTTGGGCGCAAACACCGGGGAGCTGTTTTTT	CAISLGANTGELFF
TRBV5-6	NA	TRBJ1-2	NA	TGTGCCAGCAGCTTCCTGGGGCTCAGGGGAGATGGCTACACCTTC	CASSFLGLRGDGYTF
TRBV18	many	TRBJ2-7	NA	TGTGCCAGCTGTGACTACCGCTCCTACGAGCAGTACTTC	CASCDYRSYEQYF
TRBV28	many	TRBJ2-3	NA	TGTGCCAGCAGTTGGGATCGTAGCCATACGCAGTATTTT	CASSWDRSHTQYF
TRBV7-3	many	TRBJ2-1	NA	TGTGCCAGCAGCCGCTCTTCTGGGATCAATGAGCAGTTCTTC	CASSRSSGINEQFF
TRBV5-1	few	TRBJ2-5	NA	TGCGCCAGCAGCTCATTAGCACGAGGCCATCAAGAGACCCAGTACTTC	CASSSLARGHQETQYF
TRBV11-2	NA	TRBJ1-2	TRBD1	TGTGCCAGCAGCGGACGATCCGGTTCACCGGGACAGCGGACCCCCTCTAACTATGGCTACACCTTC	CASSGRSGSPGQRTPSNYGYTF
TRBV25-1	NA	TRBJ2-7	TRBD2	TGTGCCAGCAGTGAATTCACTAGCGGGACCTACGAGCAGTACTTC	CASSEFTSGTYEQYF
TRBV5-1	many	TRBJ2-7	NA	TGCGCCAGCAGCGATACCCAGGGCGGGCGCGAGCAGTACTTC	CASSDTQGGREQYF
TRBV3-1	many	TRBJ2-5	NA	TGTGCCAGCAGCCAAGATTTACAGACGACCCAAGAGACCCAGTACTTC	CASSQDLQTTQETQYF
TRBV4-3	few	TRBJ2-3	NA	TGCGCCAGCAGCCAAGAACTAGCCAGTCCATCGGAGTATTTT	CASSQELASPSEYF
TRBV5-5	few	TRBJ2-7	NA	TGTGCCAGCAGCAAAGTGACGGACCTTACGAAGCAGTACTTC	CASSKVTDLTKQYF
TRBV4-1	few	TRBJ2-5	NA	TGCGCCAGCAGCCAACCTGCGGCACAGATCAAAACCCAGTACTTC	CASSQPAAQIKTQYF
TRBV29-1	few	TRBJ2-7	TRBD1	TGCAGTTATAGACAGGGTACCATCTACGAGCAGTACTTC	CSYRQGTIYEQYF
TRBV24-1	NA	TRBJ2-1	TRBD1	TGTGCCACCAGTGATTTTAGGGACAGGGGTGACAATGAGCAGTTCTTC	CATSDFRDRGDNEQFF
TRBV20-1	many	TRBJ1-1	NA	TGCAGTGCTAGCCCAGGGAACACTGAAGCTTTCTTT	CSASPGNTEAFF
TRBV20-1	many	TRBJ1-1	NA	TGCAGTGCTTCTGGGACCCTCGGGACTGAAGCTTTCTTT	CSASGTLGTEAFF
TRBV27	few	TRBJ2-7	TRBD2	TGTGCCAGCAGAAAAGGACTAGCGGGAGTCCCCTACGAGCAGTACTTC	CASRKGLAGVPYEQYF
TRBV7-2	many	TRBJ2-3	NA	TGTGCCAGCAGCTTTCGGGGGGCAACAGATACGCAGTATTTT	CASSFRGATDTQYF
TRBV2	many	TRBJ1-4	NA	TGTGCCAGCAACCGGGTCCCTTCTGAAAAACTGTTTTTT	CASNRVPSEKLFF
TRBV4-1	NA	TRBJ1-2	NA	TGCGCCAGCAGCCATTTTGCTACAGTAAGATTTAGATATGGCTACACCTTC	CASSHFATVRFRYGYTF
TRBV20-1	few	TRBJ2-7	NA	TGCAGTGCTACCTTCGGCCCGGGCGAGCAGTACTTC	CSATFGPGEQYF
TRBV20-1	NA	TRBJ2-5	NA	TGTAGTGCTACCCGGGAGAGCCAAGAGACCCAGTACTTC	CSATRESQETQYF
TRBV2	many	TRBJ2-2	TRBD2	TGTGCCGGACAGCGTAGGACTAGCGGGTCCGGGGAGCTGTTTTTT	CAGQRRTSGSGELFF
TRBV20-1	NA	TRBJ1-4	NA	TGCAGTGCTACGTGGGGGCCAGAAAAACTGTTTTTT	CSATWGPEKLFF
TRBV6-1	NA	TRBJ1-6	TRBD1	TGTGCCAGCAATACGGGACAGTCAATAAGATCACCCCTCCACTTT	CASNTGQSIRSPLHF
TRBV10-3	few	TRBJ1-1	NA	TGTGCCAATTCAGACAGGTTGATGGGGCCGAACACTGAAGCTTTCTTT	CANSDRLMGPNTEAFF
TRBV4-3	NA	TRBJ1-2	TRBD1	TGCGCCAGCAGCCAAACACTAGGGACAGGAAACTATGGCTACACCTTC	CASSQTLGTGNYGYTF